The next 31 T cell receptor beta chains were all read from a single sample in a study of shared clonotypes between healthy human individuals. This table comes from immunoSEQ multiplex PCR, and its TCRdb copy is limited to in-frame clones, with some not included. The table records around 690,000 clones, less than 95% of them present only once. The material sequenced was memory CD8+ T cells from PBMCs. Subset specified: CD45RO+ cells pooled with CCR7-negative TemRA cells. Every receptor here comes from a man aged 18-30 years in good health. Some clones in this sample may be carry-over from other donors' samples.

The chain couples TRBV7-2 to TRBJ2-1, with D possibly TRBD1 on 5 matching bases. V was shortened by 10 bases and J by 6 bases, with 16 bases between the two germline ends. The germline V gene has CDR1 SGHTA and CDR2 FQGNSA. The CDR3 is 13 amino acids. CDR3 bases: TGTGCCACCCTTGGGGCTCAGGGCAATGAGCAGTTCTTC. Translated, it gives CATLGAQGNEQFF.

The gene calls are TRBV9 and TRBJ2-7; unclear D gene. Germline V CDR1 and CDR2: SGDLS, YYNGEE. The germline V and J ends were trimmed by 0 bases and 7 bases, with 11 bases remaining between them. This CDR3 has 13 residues. The CDR3: CASSVAVGKEQYF. The CDR3 bases are TGTGCCAGCAGCGTAGCTGTAGGGAAGGAGCAGTACTTC.

V and J are TRBV9 and TRBJ2-7, with 7 bases fitting TRBD1. Germline values: CDR1 SGDLS, CDR2 YYNGEE. The CDR3 is 15 amino acids. The trim removed 2 bases at V and 2 bases at J, leaving 7 bases unmatched. The chain's CDR3 is CASSVGVGQTYEQYF. For the CDR3, the DNA is TGTGCCAGCAGCGTTGGGGTGGGACAGACCTACGAGCAGTACTTC.

The V call is TRBV27, the J call TRBJ2-2; TRBD2 matches 15 bases. V lost 3 bases to trimming and J lost 3 bases; unmatched junction nucleotides: 23. Germline CDR1 MNHEY, CDR2 SMNVEV (reference sequence). The CDR3 is 24 amino acids. In nucleotides, the CDR3 is TGTGCCAGCAGTTTTCTGTTCCTGGCCGGACTAGCGGGAGGGCCGGGATTGGACACCGGGGAGCTGTTTTTT. It specifies CASSFLFLAGLAGGPGLDTGELFF.

This sequence joins TRBV9 and TRBJ2-3; no clear D. Between the trimmed V and J ends, which lost 1 base and 4 bases, there was a span of 4 bases. The germline CDR1 and CDR2 sequences are SGDLS and YYNGEE. The CDR3 covers 12 residues. CDR3 amino acids: CASSVLPDTQYF. The CDR3 coding sequence is TGTGCCAGCAGCGTACTGCCAGATACGCAGTATTTT.

The chain recombines TRBV9 with TRBJ2-1; the D gene is possibly TRBD1 (6 bases). The V gene lost 4 bases and the J gene lost 10 bases, with 15 bases spanning the gap. This CDR3 comprises 13 residues. Per germline, CDR1 SGDLS and CDR2 YYNGEE. The CDR3 region has the DNA TGTGCCAGCAGCCCGAAACAGGGCGGGGAGCAGTTCTTC. Translation gives CASSPKQGGEQFF. The full variable domain, completed using reference TRBV9 and TRBJ2-1, is DSGVTQTPKHLITATGQRVTLRCSPRSGDLSVYWYQQSLDQGLQFLIQYYNGEERAKGNILERFSAQQFPDLHSELNLSSLELGDSALYFCASSPKQGGEQFFGPGTRLTVL.

The chain combines TRBV9 with TRBJ2-7, with D perhaps matching TRBD2 (6 bases). The V gene's germline CDR1 is SGDLS and CDR2 YYNGEE. Between the trimmed V and J ends, which lost 0 bases and 3 bases, there was a span of 16 bases. This CDR3 is 16 amino acids long. The CDR3 coding sequence is TGTGCCAGCAGCGTAGGGGTAGGGGCGGGGTACTACGAGCAGTACTTC. Its translation: CASSVGVGAGYYEQYF.

The genes are TRBV5-1 and TRBJ2-2; unclear D gene. CDR1 and CDR2 (germline): SGHRS, YFSETQ. The V end lost 7 bases, the J end lost 1 base, and 5 bases lay between the germline ends. The CDR3 sequence is 12 residues long. This CDR3 reads CASPENTGELFF. In DNA, the CDR3 is TGCGCCAGCCCCGAGAACACCGGGGAGCTGTTTTTT. Full variable domain (missing parts from reference TRBV5-1 and TRBJ2-2): KAGVTQTPRYLIKTRGQQVTLSCSPISGHRSVSWYQQTPGQGLQFLFEYFSETQRNKGNFPGRFSGRQFSNSRSEMNVSTLELGDSALYLCASPENTGELFFGEGSRLTVL.

The rearrangement uses TRBV6-1 and TRBJ2-2; D may be TRBD1 (8 bases). Germline values: CDR1 MNHNS, CDR2 SASEGT. V lost 2 bases, J lost 5 bases, and 15 bases lay in between. The CDR3 contains 16 residues. The CDR3 protein is CASSEIDRGGTGELFF. The CDR3 nucleotides read TGTGCCAGCAGTGAAATCGACAGGGGAGGGACCGGGGAGCTGTTTTTT.

V and J are TRBV19 and TRBJ1-1; a weak D match, TRBD1 (5 bases). This CDR3 is 17 amino acids long. Germline CDR1 and CDR2: LNHDA and SQIVND (reference sequence). V was clipped by 1 base and J by 5 bases, with 20 bases between them. The CDR3, as DNA: TGTGCCAGTAGTATAGTTCCAGGGAGGAGTCCGAAGACTGAAGCTTTCTTT. Its translation is CASSIVPGRSPKTEAFF.

This clone came up a few times. The chain joins TRBV28 to TRBJ2-5; 8 bases map to TRBD1. Losses at the gene ends were 3 bases for V and 6 bases for J; bases not matched to a gene: 6. CDR1 is MDHEN and CDR2 is SYDVKM in the germline V gene. This CDR3 spans 14 amino acids. The CDR3 bases are TGTGCCAGCAGTTTTTGGCAGGGGGCAAAGACCCAGTACTTC. Amino acid sequence: CASSFWQGAKTQYF.

As regards this clone: The sample carries other DNA sequences with the same CDR3. This chain connects TRBV5-1 to TRBJ2-7; no firm D call. The V end lost 0 bases, the J end lost 4 bases, and 8 bases lay between the germline ends. This CDR3 has 13 amino acids. Germline V lookup: CDR1 SGHRS, CDR2 YFSETQ. CDR3 in DNA: TGCGCCAGCAGCTTGGCCGACGGTTACGAGCAGTACTTC. Its translation is CASSLADGYEQYF. Variable domain in full (rest from reference TRBV5-1 and TRBJ2-7): KAGVTQTPRYLIKTRGQQVTLSCSPISGHRSVSWYQQTPGQGLQFLFEYFSETQRNKGNFPGRFSGRQFSNSRSEMNVSTLELGDSALYLCASSLADGYEQYFGPGTRLTVT.

The chain links TRBV27 to TRBJ1-2; possible D gene TRBD1, 5 bases. With 0 bases removed from V and 2 bases from J, the gap between germline ends came to 10 bases. The CDR3 runs to 15 residues. Per germline, CDR1 MNHEY and CDR2 SMNVEV (reference sequence). CDR3 sequence (DNA): TGTGCCAGCAGTTTATCAGTACGACAGAACTATGGCTACACCTTC. This gives the protein CASSLSVRQNYGYTF.

The chain is built from TRBV6-5 and TRBJ2-2, with unresolved D. V lost 3 bases to trimming and J lost 4 bases, with 12 bases between them. The CDR3 totals 15 residues. In germline, CDR1 is MNHEY, CDR2 SVGAGI. The DNA for the CDR3 is TGTGCCAGCAGTTATGGTTTGGGATCCACCGGGGAGCTGTTTTTT. This codes for CASSYGLGSTGELFF.

The rearrangement links TRBV6-1 to TRBJ1-1; 7 bases map to TRBD1. The CDR3 is made up of 15 amino acids. Germline V lookup: CDR1 MNHNS, CDR2 SASEGT. Trimming removed 6 bases from V and 1 base from J; junction bases left unmatched: 8. Written as DNA, the CDR3 is TGTGCCAGCAGGAGTGAAGACAGGGAGAACACTGAAGCTTTCTTT. Residues: CASRSEDRENTEAFF.

V is TRBV5-6 and J is TRBJ2-3, with D unclear. The CDR3 is 12 amino acids. V lost 4 bases and J 2 bases, leaving 5 bases between the germline ends. Germline loops: CDR1 SGHDT, CDR2 YYEEEE. The CDR3 here is CASSTFTDTQYF. The CDR3 DNA sequence: TGTGCCAGCAGCACCTTCACAGATACGCAGTATTTT.

CDR3 amino acids: CASSYSGTRYGYTF. For the CDR3, the DNA is TGTGCCAGCAGTTACTCCGGGACCCGCTATGGCTACACCTTC. V gene TRBV6-6 combines with J gene TRBJ1-2; D is perhaps TRBD1 (5 bases). CDR1 and CDR2 (germline): MNHNY, SVGAGI (reference sequence). V was shortened by 0 bases and J by 4 bases, with 9 bases between the two germline ends. The CDR3 consists of 14 residues.

The V gene is TRBV2, the J gene TRBJ2-7; maybe TRBD2 (6 bases). Germline CDR1 is SNHLY and CDR2 is FYNNEI. The CDR3 is 13 amino acids. Trimming took off 7 bases at V and 0 bases at J, with 10 bases between the two ends. The CDR3 DNA reads TGTGCCAGCACTCCGACTAGCTCCTACGAGCAGTACTTC. Residues: CASTPTSSYEQYF.

The rearrangement joins TRBV7-8 to TRBJ2-7; the match to TRBD1 covers 8 bases. Looked up from germline, CDR1 is SGHVS and CDR2 is FQNEAQ. The CDR3 runs to 12 residues. V was pared by 1 base and J by 7 bases, with 0 bases of the junction left unmatched. The CDR3 protein is CASSLGDREQYF. The CDR3 DNA sequence: TGTGCCAGCAGCTTAGGGGACAGGGAGCAGTACTTC.

J is TRBJ2-5 and V is TRBV13; D remains unclear. The CDR3 extends over 14 amino acids. Germline loops: CDR1 PRHDT, CDR2 FYEKMQ (reference sequence). The V end lost 0 bases, the J end lost 1 base, and 6 bases lay between the germline ends. The CDR3 loop is CASSLGILQETQYF. In nucleotides, the CDR3 is TGTGCCAGCAGCTTAGGCATTCTCCAAGAGACCCAGTACTTC. The full variable domain, in which reference TRBV13 and TRBJ2-5 provide the parts outside the CDR3, is AAGVIQSPRHLIKEKRETATLKCYPIPRHDTVYWYQQGPGQDPQFLISFYEKMQSDKGSIPDRFSAQQFSDYHSELNMSSLELGDSALYFCASSLGILQETQYFGPGTRLLVL.

The CDR3 sequence is CASSDLSSYGYTF. DNA for the CDR3: TGTGCCAGTAGTGATTTGTCGAGCTATGGCTACACCTTC. The chain has TRBV19 and TRBJ1-2; D gene unclear. The CDR3 runs 13 residues. Deletions cut 5 bases from V and 4 bases from J, with 11 bases between. From germline, CDR1 is LNHDA and CDR2 SQIVND (reference sequence).

The J gene is TRBJ1-2, the V gene TRBV19; 9 nucleotides agree with TRBD1. There are 13 residues in the CDR3. J gave up 7 bases and V 4 bases, and 4 bases lay outside the gene matches. Germline V gene data show CDR1 as LNHDA and CDR2 as SQIVND (reference sequence). CDR3 residues: CASSTWDRAGYTF. The CDR3 DNA reads as TGTGCCAGTAGTACCTGGGACAGGGCTGGCTACACCTTC.

The DNA for the CDR3 is TGTGCCAGCAGCTTAGGTAGGGTCACTGAAGCTTTCTTT. Encoded protein: CASSLGRVTEAFF. The chain recombines TRBV11-3 with TRBJ1-1, with no clear D. Trimming took off 1 base at V and 4 bases at J, with 7 bases between the two ends. The CDR3 loop spans 13 amino acids. The germline gives CDR1 SGHNT, CDR2 YENEEA.

This chain joins TRBV13 and TRBJ2-7, with D hard to call. Germline-derived CDR1 and CDR2 are PRHDT and FYEKMQ (reference sequence). The CDR3 totals 16 residues. V was shortened by 0 bases and J by 4 bases, with 16 bases between the two germline ends. CDR3 region: CASSLGLEANEYEQYF. The CDR3, as DNA: TGTGCCAGCAGCTTAGGATTAGAGGCGAACGAGTACGAGCAGTACTTC.

The chain couples TRBV29-1 to TRBJ2-1, with no clear D. Germline V gene lookup returns CDR1 SQVTM and CDR2 ANQGSEA. The CDR3 length is 12 residues. V was clipped by 4 bases and J by 5 bases, with 9 bases between them. The chain's CDR3 is CSVVQIDNEQFF. CDR3 DNA: TGCAGCGTTGTCCAGATAGACAATGAGCAGTTCTTC.

V gene TRBV28 combines with J gene TRBJ2-7, with D possibly being TRBD1 (6 bases). CDR3 size: 15 residues. CDR1 is MDHEN, CDR2 SYDVKM, per germline. V lost 1 base, J lost 6 bases, and 16 bases lay in between. CDR3 nucleotide sequence: TGTGCCAGCAGTTTATTACAGGGAGTTGGAGGCGAGCAGTACTTC. Translating it yields CASSLLQGVGGEQYF.

The chain has TRBV28 and TRBJ2-7; D uncertain. The germline V and J ends were trimmed by 6 bases and 3 bases, with 21 bases remaining between them. The CDR3 has 16 amino acids. Per the germline V gene, CDR1 is MDHEN and CDR2 is SYDVKM. The DNA of the CDR3 is TGTGCCAGCAGACGCCGCCGGTACGGGTCGGACTACGAGCAGTACTTC. As protein: CASRRRRYGSDYEQYF.

This clone occurred a few times. The V and J genes are TRBV6-4 and TRBJ2-7; 8 nucleotides match TRBD2. This CDR3 is 13 amino acids long. Germline V gene data show CDR1 as MRHNA and CDR2 as SNTAGT. With 3 bases clipped from V and 4 bases from J, the junction kept 2 bases outside the gene matches. The CDR3 loop reads CASSEERGYEQYF. In DNA form, the CDR3 reads TGTGCCAGCAGTGAAGAGCGGGGGTACGAGCAGTACTTC.

The rearrangement joins TRBV4-2 to TRBJ2-7, with a weak D call TRBD2 (6 bases). The V and J ends lost 0 bases and 6 bases respectively, with 18 bases between them. Germline CDR1 is LGHNA and CDR2 is YNFKEQ. The CDR3 contains 16 residues. The CDR3 DNA is TGTGCCAGCAGCCAAGATAGGACTACCTTAGGTTCCGAGCAGTACTTC. Its translation: CASSQDRTTLGSEQYF.

The chain joins TRBV27 to TRBJ2-7; no firm D call. CDR3 length: 14 residues. CDR1 MNHEY and CDR2 SMNVEV come from the germline V gene (reference sequence). Trimming stripped 0 bases from V and 2 bases from J, with 8 bases between. The DNA for the CDR3 is TGTGCCAGCAGTTTATCACCGGAACCCTACGAGCAGTACTTC. Amino acids: CASSLSPEPYEQYF.

This clone was detected only a few times. This chain joins TRBV28 and TRBJ1-3; TRBD1 matches at 7 bases. CDR1 and CDR2 (germline): MDHEN, SYDVKM. The CDR3 runs to 14 residues. V shed 2 bases, J shed 4 bases, and the junction held 2 bases outside the gene matches. CDR3 sequence reads: CASSLDREGNTIYF. CDR3 DNA sequence: TGTGCCAGCAGTTTAGACAGGGAGGGAAACACCATATATTTT.